This entry describes one T cell receptor (beta chain). The antigen is not known. Vbeta (60) and Jbeta (13) primers were used in the PCR. Libraries were prepared by immunoSEQ multiplex PCR; TCRdb keeps only in-frame clonotypes and omits some of them. The sample holds around 100,000 clones, 65% to 85% seen once. This entry comes from a study of cytomegalovirus exposure and HLA in healthy donors. Findings and caveats of the study: It has been reported that TCR beta sequences accurately predicted the HLA-A and HLA-B alleles of most subjects. In an earlier analysis, about 87% or about 30%: the productive usage of most TCR beta V segments.

V shed 11 bases and J 7 bases; nucleotides not matched to a gene: 9. From germline, CDR1 is MNHEY and CDR2 SMNVEV (reference sequence). The CDR3 is 13 amino acids. Each donor's status was that of a healthy bone marrow donor. The sequence was obtained from a young woman in good health and CMV-seronegative. The sequenced sample was PBMCs. V usage is TRBV27 and J usage is TRBJ2-1; 9 bases are shared with TRBD2. In nucleotides, the CDR3 is TGTGCCTCCAACGGCGGGGGGGCTAATGAGCAGTTCTTC. This translates into CASNGGGANEQFF.